The present entry profiles one TCR beta chain with its context. V lost 8 bases and J 5 bases, leaving 15 bases between the germline ends. The germline V gene encodes CDR1 LNHNV and CDR2 YYDKDF (reference sequence). The CDR3 is made up of 14 amino acids. With random hexamers, reverse transcription was performed on roughly 0.5 to 1 ug of RNA. Each CDR3 protein gets one entry after TCRdb re-called the immunoSEQ multiplex PCR reads with MiXCR. In the table there are about 60,000 distinct CDR3 sequences, 85% to 95% of which are singletons. CD8+ and CD4+ T cells were negatively isolated; TEMRA cells were FACS-enriched. The sample belongs to a study of CD8 T cells in Susac syndrome.

The V and J genes are TRBV15 and TRBJ2-2, with D possibly TRBD2 on 6 matching bases. The receptor's source is a human donor in good health. Sequencing used CD8+ T cells from PBMCs. CDR3 sequence: CATGVEGGTGELFF. The CDR3 DNA reads TGTGCCACCGGGGTGGAGGGCGGGACCGGGGAGCTGTTTTTT. The variable domain in full, completed from reference TRBV15 and TRBJ2-2, reads DAMVIQNPRYQVTQFGKPVTLSCSQTLNHNVMYWYQQKSSQAPKLLFHYYDKDFNNEADTPDNFQSRRPNTSFCFLDIRSPGLGDTAMYLCATGVEGGTGELFFGEGSRLTVL.